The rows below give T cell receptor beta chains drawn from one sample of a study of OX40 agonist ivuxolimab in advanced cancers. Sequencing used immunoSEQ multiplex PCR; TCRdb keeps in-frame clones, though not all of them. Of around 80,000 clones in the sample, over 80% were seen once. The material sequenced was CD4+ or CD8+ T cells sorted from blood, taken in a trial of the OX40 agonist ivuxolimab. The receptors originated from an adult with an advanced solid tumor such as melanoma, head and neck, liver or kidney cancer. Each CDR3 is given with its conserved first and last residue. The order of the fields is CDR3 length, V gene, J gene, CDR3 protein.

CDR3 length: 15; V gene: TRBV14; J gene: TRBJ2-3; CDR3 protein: CASSRRDSRTDTQYF
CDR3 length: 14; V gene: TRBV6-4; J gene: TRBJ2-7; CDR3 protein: CASILDRDSYEQYF
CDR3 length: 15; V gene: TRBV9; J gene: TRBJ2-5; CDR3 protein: CASSPRQGIQETQYF
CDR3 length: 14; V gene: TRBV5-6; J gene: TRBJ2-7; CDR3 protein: CASSRVGWSGEQYF
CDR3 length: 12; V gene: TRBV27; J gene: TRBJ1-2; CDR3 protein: CASRGDRHGYTF
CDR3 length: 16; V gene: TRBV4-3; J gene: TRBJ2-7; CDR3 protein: CASSQQPRGLTYEQYF
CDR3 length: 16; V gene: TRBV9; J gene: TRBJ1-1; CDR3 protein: CASSVVGGALGTEAFF
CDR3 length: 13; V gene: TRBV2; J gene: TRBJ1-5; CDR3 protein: CASSDGQNQPQHF
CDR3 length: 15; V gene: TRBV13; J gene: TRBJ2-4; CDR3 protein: CASSGTGAGRNIQYF
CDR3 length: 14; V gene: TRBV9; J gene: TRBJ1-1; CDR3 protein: CASSAGQVKTEAFF
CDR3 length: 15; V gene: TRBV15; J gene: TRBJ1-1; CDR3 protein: CATSRVQPRGTEAFF
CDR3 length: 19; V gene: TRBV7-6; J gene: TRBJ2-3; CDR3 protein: CASSAPGGLGQGGEDTQYF
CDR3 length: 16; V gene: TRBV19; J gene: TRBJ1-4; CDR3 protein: CASSAWDRPTNEKLFF
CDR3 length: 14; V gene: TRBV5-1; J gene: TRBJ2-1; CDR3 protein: CASSLLESYNEQFF
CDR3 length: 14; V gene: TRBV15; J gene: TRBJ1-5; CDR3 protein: CATREWGFNQPQHF
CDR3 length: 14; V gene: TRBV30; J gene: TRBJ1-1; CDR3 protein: CAWSVGTGGAEAFF
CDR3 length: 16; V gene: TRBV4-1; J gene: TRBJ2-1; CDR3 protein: CASSLPFASSYNEQFF
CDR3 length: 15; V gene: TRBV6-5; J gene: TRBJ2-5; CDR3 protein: CASDTLAGGIETQYF
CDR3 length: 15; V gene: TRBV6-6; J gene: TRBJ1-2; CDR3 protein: CASSHLQGSSYGYTF
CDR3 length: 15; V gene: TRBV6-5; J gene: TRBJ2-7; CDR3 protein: CASSYSRSPPYEQYF
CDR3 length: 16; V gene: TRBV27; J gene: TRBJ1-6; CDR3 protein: CASLPLGLSGNSPLHF
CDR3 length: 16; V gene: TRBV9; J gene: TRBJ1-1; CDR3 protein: CASSPRARIMNTEAFF
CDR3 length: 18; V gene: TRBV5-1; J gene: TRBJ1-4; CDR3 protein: CASSGGQSERLTNEKLFF
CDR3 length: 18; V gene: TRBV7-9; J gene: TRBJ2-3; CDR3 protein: CASSPSSGGPHSTDTQYF
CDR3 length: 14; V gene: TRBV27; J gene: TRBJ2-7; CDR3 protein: CASSFDRNSYEQYF
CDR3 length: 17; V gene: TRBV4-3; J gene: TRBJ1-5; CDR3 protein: CASSQGITGQGDQPQHF
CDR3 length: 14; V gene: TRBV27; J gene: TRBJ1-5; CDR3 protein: CASSLIMGNQPQHF
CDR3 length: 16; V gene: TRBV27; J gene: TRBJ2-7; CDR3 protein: CASSFLSSLGNYEQYF
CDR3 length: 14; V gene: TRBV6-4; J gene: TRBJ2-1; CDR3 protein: CASSDRGEYNEQFF
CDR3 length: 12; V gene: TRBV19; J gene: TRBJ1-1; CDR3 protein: CASTVGMAEAFF
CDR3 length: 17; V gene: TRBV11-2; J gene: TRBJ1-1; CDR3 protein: CASSLWVRPGAITEAFF
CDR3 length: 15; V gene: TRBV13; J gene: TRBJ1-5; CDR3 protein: CASSLGLGGHQPQHF
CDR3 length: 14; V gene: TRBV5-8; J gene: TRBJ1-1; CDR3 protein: CASSLGRINTEAFF
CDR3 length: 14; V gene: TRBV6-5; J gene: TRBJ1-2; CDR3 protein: CASSNLPVNYGYTF
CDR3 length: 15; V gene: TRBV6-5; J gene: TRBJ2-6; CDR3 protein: CASSLESSGANVLTF
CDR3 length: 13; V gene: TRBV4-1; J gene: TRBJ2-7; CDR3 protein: CASSEGGTYEQYF
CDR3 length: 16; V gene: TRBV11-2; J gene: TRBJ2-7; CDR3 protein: CASSLAVYGSAYEQYF
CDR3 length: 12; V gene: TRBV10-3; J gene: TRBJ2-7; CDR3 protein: CAISESRLEQYF
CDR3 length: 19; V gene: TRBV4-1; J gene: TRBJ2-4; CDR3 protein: CASSLPKAGGDLRENIQYF
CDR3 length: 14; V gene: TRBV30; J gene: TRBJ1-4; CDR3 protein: CAWSVSGGNEKLFF
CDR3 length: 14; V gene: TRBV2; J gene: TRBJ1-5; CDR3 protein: CAIQGQDINQPQHF
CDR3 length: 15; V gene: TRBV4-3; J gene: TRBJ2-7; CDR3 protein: CASSQARGRSYEQYF
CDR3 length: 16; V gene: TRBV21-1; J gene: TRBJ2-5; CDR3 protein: CASRYKKGTLQETQYF